This T cell receptor (beta chain) comes out of a study of OX40 agonist ivuxolimab in advanced cancers. General observations from the study: The mean number of expanded clones was higher in CD8+ T cells than in CD4+. No determination was made of the antigen specificity of the expanded peripheral T cells.

A note on this clone: What it binds is unknown.

CDR1 and CDR2 (germline): SGHDT, YYEEEE. CDR3 length: 15 amino acids. The V and J ends lost 7 bases and 4 bases respectively, with 19 bases between them. Only in-frame clones appear in the TCRdb table, and some are missing; sequencing was by immunoSEQ multiplex PCR. The sample includes about 70,000 clones, almost 90% seen only once; the top ten take 2% to 2.5%. Source: CD4+ or CD8+ T cells sorted from blood, taken in a trial of the OX40 agonist ivuxolimab. This sequence originates from an adult with an advanced solid tumor such as melanoma, head and neck, liver or kidney cancer. J is TRBJ2-3 and V is TRBV5-6, with TRBD2 as a possible D gene (5 bases). The CDR3 is CASVSGPGMSDTQYF. The CDR3, as DNA: TGTGCCAGCGTATCCGGGCCCGGGATGTCAGATACGCAGTATTTT.